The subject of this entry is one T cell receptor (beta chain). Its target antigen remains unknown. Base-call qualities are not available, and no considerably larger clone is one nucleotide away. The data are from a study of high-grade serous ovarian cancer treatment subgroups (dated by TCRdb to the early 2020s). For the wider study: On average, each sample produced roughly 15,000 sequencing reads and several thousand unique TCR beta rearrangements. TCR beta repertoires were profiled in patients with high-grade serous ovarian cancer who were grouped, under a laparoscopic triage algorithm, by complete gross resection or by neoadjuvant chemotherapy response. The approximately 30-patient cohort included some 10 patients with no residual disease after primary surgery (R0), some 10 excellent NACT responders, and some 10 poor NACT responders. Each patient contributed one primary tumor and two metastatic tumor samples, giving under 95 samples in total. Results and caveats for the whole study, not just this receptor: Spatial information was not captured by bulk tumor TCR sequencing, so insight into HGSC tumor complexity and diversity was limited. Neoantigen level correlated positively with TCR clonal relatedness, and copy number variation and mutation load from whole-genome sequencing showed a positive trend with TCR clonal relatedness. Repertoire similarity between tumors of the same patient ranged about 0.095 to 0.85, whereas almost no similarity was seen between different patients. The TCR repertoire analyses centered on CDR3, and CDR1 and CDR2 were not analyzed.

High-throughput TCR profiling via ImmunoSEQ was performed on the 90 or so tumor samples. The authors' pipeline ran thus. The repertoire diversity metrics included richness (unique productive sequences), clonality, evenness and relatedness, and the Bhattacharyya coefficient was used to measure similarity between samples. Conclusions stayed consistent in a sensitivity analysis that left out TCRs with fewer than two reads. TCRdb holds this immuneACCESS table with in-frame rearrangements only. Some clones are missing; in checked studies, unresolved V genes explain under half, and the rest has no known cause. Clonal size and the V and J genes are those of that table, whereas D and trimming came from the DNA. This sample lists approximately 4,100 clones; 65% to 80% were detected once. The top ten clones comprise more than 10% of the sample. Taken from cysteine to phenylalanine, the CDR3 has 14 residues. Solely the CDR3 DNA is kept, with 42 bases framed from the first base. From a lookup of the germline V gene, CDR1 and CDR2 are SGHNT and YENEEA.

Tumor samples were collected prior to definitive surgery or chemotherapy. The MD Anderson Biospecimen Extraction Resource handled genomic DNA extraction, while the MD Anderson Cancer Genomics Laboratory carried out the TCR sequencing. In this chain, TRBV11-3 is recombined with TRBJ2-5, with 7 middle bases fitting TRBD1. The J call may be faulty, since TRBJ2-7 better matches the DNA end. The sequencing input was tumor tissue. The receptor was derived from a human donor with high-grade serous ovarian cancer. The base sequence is TGTGCCAGCAGCTTACCAGACAGGGTAATCGAGCAGTACTTC. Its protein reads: CASSLPDRVIEQYF.